A single T cell receptor (beta chain) is shown here with its context. The target antigen is unknown. CDR1 is SGHVS, CDR2 FQNEAQ, per germline. This CDR3 comprises 16 residues. V was pared by 3 bases and J by 7 bases, with 9 bases of the junction left unmatched. This sample was included in a study of response to subunit inactivated influenza vaccine. Findings and limits, study-wide: There was a suggestion from the authors that each seasonal influenza vaccination recruits few new T cells.

A single record per CDR3 protein comes from TCRdb applying MiXCR to the RT-PCR reads. Of 550,000 to 600,000 distinct CDR3 sequences in the sample, approximately 12% are singletons; the top ten hold 9.5% to 13%. This TCR was recovered from a man aged 50 to 59 who received an inactivated influenza vaccine. The chain carries TRBV7-8 and TRBJ1-5; 10 nucleotides line up with TRBD1. Here the sequenced sample was PBMCs from blood, taken on the day of vaccination. CDR3 sequence (DNA): TGTGCCAGCAGCTTGCGGGACAGGGGCCCCAAACAGCCCCAGCATTTT. Amino acids: CASSLRDRGPKQPQHF.